This TCR beta chain was retrieved from a study of Ad26.COV2.S vaccination and SARS-CoV-2 variants. The repertoire was sequenced with immunoSEQ multiplex PCR; TCRdb's copy has only in-frame clones and lacks some. The table has around 300,000 clones, roughly 90% seen once. Deletions cut 5 bases from V and 8 bases from J, with 10 bases between. The germline V gene has CDR1 SEHNR and CDR2 FQNEAQ (reference sequence). The CDR3 is 12 residues long. Treatment of the sample: over 15 received Ad26.COV2.S at low or high dose, single or two shots; several received placebo; per-sample allocation not given. Sampling happened 63 days after the first vaccine or placebo injection.

V usage is TRBV7-9 and J usage is TRBJ2-1; perhaps TRBD2 as D (6 bases). The sequence derives from a person between 18 and 59 years old who received the Ad26.COV2.S COVID-19 vaccine or a placebo. The sequences come from peripheral blood, collected in a trial of Ad26.COV2.S vaccine versus placebo. The CDR3 nucleotides read TGTGCCAGCAGCCCAGGGACTGATGAGCAGTTCTTC. It is translated as CASSPGTDEQFF.